The rows below give T cell receptor beta chains drawn from one sample of a study of T-cell memory formation after mild COVID-19. From the 5' RACE reads, TCRdb called clonotypes with MiXCR, one entry per CDR3 protein. Of roughly 200,000 distinct CDR3 sequences detected, 20% to 25% appear once; the ten largest clones hold more than 20%. Input material: PBMCs or a T cell subset sorted from them (not recorded which). These receptors originate from an adult woman who had mild COVID-19 (a few samples of this study predate the infection). Cell type and time point are not known. Both conserved end residues are part of each CDR3. A D gene is named only where the DNA matches it firmly. The size of a clone is reported for some rows only, either as once, few or many, or as a class for expanded clones.

size | J | D | V | DNA | CDR3
few | TRBJ2-1 | TRBD2 | TRBV5-1 | TGTGCCAGCAGCTTGGCGGGAGGGGAACAGTTCTTC | CASSLAGGEQFF
few | TRBJ2-1 | TRBD1 | TRBV5-4 | TGTGCCAGCAGCTATTACAGGGGTAGGCATGAGCAGTTCTTC | CASSYYRGRHEQFF
few | TRBJ2-1 | TRBD2 | TRBV29-1 | TGCAGCGTTGATGGCGGGAGGGGTGGCAATGAGCAGTTCTTC | CSVDGGRGGNEQFF
- | TRBJ1-5 | TRBD1 | TRBV12-3/TRBV12-4 | TGTGCCAGCTGCCTTGGGCAGGGGGCCGATCAGCCCCAGCATTTT | CASCLGQGADQPQHF
- | TRBJ2-1 | TRBD2 | TRBV15 | TGTGCCACCAGCAGAGATGGACTAGCAGGCAATGAGCAGTTCTTC | CATSRDGLAGNEQFF
- | TRBJ2-3 | TRBD1 | TRBV25-1 | TGTGCCAGCAGTGCTACAGGGGTAGATACGCAGTATTTT | CASSATGVDTQYF
few | TRBJ2-3 | - | TRBV9 | TGTGCCAGCAGCGTATGGGGAGATACGCAGTATTTT | CASSVWGDTQYF
few | TRBJ2-5 | - | TRBV29-1 | TGCAGCGTTCGGGACACCCAATGGGAGACCCAGTACTTC | CSVRDTQWETQYF
- | TRBJ2-7 | TRBD1 | TRBV6-1 | TGTGCCAGCAGCGCTCCCCCGGGACAGGGGGCACACGAGCAGTACTTC | CASSAPPGQGAHEQYF
few | TRBJ2-4 | - | TRBV4-3 | TGCGCCAGCAGCCAAGCCTGGTTGAAGCGGAGAACAAATCTAGCCAAAAACATTCAGTACTTC | CASSQAWLKRRTNLAKNIQYF
- | TRBJ1-2 | TRBD1 | TRBV5-1 | TGCGCCAGCAGCTTGGAACCCACAGGGGACCTCTATGGCTACACCTTC | CASSLEPTGDLYGYTF
many | TRBJ2-7 | - | TRBV5-1 | TGCGCCAGCAGCTTGATGAGCGGCGCCCTGGCCTACGAGCAGTACTTC | CASSLMSGALAYEQYF
- | TRBJ2-2 | - | TRBV5-1 | TGCGCCAGCTGGGGATACGGACTCAGCGAGAACACCGGGGAGCTGTTTTTT | CASWGYGLSENTGELFF
- | TRBJ1-1 | - | TRBV14 | TGTGCCAGCAGCCATAAAACAGGGTTGGTGGGAACTGAAGCTTTCTTT | CASSHKTGLVGTEAFF
- | TRBJ1-1 | - | TRBV5-5 | TGTGCCAGCACGCCGATCTGGACAGTCATGAACACTGAAGCTTTCTTT | CASTPIWTVMNTEAFF
- | TRBJ2-3 | - | TRBV9 | TGTGCCAGCAGCGTAGGCGACACCCTAGCAGATACGCAGTATTTT | CASSVGDTLADTQYF
- | TRBJ2-3 | - | TRBV12-3/TRBV12-4 | TGTGCCAGCAGCGTGACGAGGGGGGGAGATACGCAGTATTTT | CASSVTRGGDTQYF
many | TRBJ1-1 | - | TRBV12-3/TRBV12-4 | TGTGCCAGCAGTTTAGGAGGACCTGAAGCTTTCTTT | CASSLGGPEAFF
- | TRBJ2-7 | - | TRBV7-9 | TGTGCCAGCAGCCCCCTACTGGGGGGCCCCGACGAGCAGTACTTC | CASSPLLGGPDEQYF
- | TRBJ2-1 | TRBD1 | TRBV6-4 | TGTGCCAGCAGTGACTCGATTGGGGACAGGGGAATCGATGAGCAGTTCTTC | CASSDSIGDRGIDEQFF
- | TRBJ2-1 | - | TRBV27 | TGTGCCAGCAGTTTAAATGACAGAGGTACTGAGCAGTTCTTC | CASSLNDRGTEQFF
- | TRBJ1-1 | - | TRBV18 | TGTGCCAGCTCACTGGGGGTAGCCGCATTAGTCCAATCGATAATGAACACTGAAGCTTTCTTT | CASSLGVAALVQSIMNTEAFF
few | TRBJ2-7 | TRBD2 | TRBV3-1 | TGTGCCAGCAGCCAAGAGGGACTAGCGGGAATCTACGAGCAGTACTTC | CASSQEGLAGIYEQYF
few | TRBJ1-2 | - | TRBV7-9 | TGTGCCAGCAGCACGGCCGGGGGCAACTATGGCTACACCTTC | CASSTAGGNYGYTF
few | TRBJ2-1 | - | TRBV27 | TGTGCCAGCAGTCTAGGGTTGAGAATAGATGAGCAGTTCTTC | CASSLGLRIDEQFF
few | TRBJ2-5 | - | TRBV3-1 | TGTGCCAGCAGCCAAGTTTCCCAAGAGACCCAGTACTTC | CASSQVSQETQYF
many | TRBJ2-5 | - | TRBV7-9 | TGTGCCAGCAGCTTCGCAGAGACCCAGTACTTC | CASSFAETQYF
- | TRBJ1-2 | - | TRBV29-1 | TGCAGCGTTGAAGATCGGTGGGACGGTGGCTATGGCTACACCTTC | CSVEDRWDGGYGYTF
few | TRBJ1-2 | - | TRBV5-5 | TGTGCCAGCAGCTTTCAACCCGGCAGACCCTATGGCTACACCTTC | CASSFQPGRPYGYTF
few | TRBJ2-6 | - | TRBV11-3 | TGTGCCAGCAGCTCTAGGGGATCTGGGGCCAACGTCCTGACTTTC | CASSSRGSGANVLTF
- | TRBJ1-2 | TRBD1 | TRBV29-1 | TGCAGCGTTGAAGAAGAGGGAACAGGGGCTAACTATGGCTACACCTTC | CSVEEEGTGANYGYTF
few | TRBJ2-3 | - | TRBV3-1 | TGTGCCAGCACCCAAGGGGAGGTAGATACGCAGTATTTT | CASTQGEVDTQYF
few | TRBJ2-3 | - | TRBV7-9 | TGTGCCAGCAGCTTAGTCGTTGTGGGGCGGAGCACAGATACGCAGTATTTT | CASSLVVVGRSTDTQYF
- | TRBJ1-1 | - | TRBV9 | TGTGCCAGCAGCAGTTGGGACACTGAAGCTTTCTTT | CASSSWDTEAFF
few | TRBJ2-1 | - | TRBV7-8 | TGTGCCAGCAGCTTTTACACGGTAGGGGCATACAATGAGCAGTTCTTC | CASSFYTVGAYNEQFF
few | TRBJ2-7 | - | TRBV3-1 | TGTGCCAGCAGCCAAGAGGCGGCCGTGCTAGCGCCCTCCTACGAGCAGTACTTC | CASSQEAAVLAPSYEQYF
- | TRBJ1-4 | TRBD1 | TRBV7-9 | TGTGCCAGTACAGGGGGTCATGAAAAACTGTTTTTT | CASTGGHEKLFF
- | TRBJ2-7 | - | TRBV7-3 | TGTGCCAGCAGCCAGGACAGTACCTACGAGCAGTACTTC | CASSQDSTYEQYF
- | TRBJ1-5 | - | TRBV9 | TGTGCCAGCAGTGAGGAGGGCAGGGCGGAGCCCCAGCATTTT | CASSEEGRAEPQHF
few | TRBJ2-2 | - | TRBV15 | TGTGTCACTTCGGGGGGCCGAACCGGGGAGCTGTTTTTT | CVTSGGRTGELFF
few | TRBJ2-7 | - | TRBV7-6 | TGTGCCAGCAGCACCAACCACTACGAGCAGTACTTC | CASSTNHYEQYF
few | TRBJ2-4 | TRBD1 | TRBV12-3/TRBV12-4 | TGTGCCAGCAGGCTAGGGACAGAACTAGCCAAAAACATTCAGTACTTC | CASRLGTELAKNIQYF
- | TRBJ1-5 | - | TRBV6-5 | TGTGCCAGCAGTTACGGGATGGGTCAGCCCCAGCATTTT | CASSYGMGQPQHF
- | TRBJ2-1 | - | TRBV5-1 | TGCGCCAGCAGTTTCGTCTTAGCCGATGAGCAGTTCTTC | CASSFVLADEQFF
- | TRBJ2-5 | - | TRBV7-6 | TGTGCCAGCAGCTTATCGGTCGCAGAGACCCAGTACTTC | CASSLSVAETQYF
few | TRBJ2-3 | TRBD1 | TRBV3-1 | TGTGCCAGCAGCCAAGATAGGGGGCGGCCAGTCTTCACAGATACGCAGTATTTT | CASSQDRGRPVFTDTQYF
- | TRBJ2-5 | TRBD1 | TRBV11-2 | TGTGCCAGCAGCTCCCGAGGGGGCGGACTCCAAGAGACCCAGTACTTC | CASSSRGGGLQETQYF
- | TRBJ2-1 | - | TRBV4-1 | TGCGCCAGCAGCCAAGTTCGGGGCAATGAGCAGTTCTTC | CASSQVRGNEQFF
few | TRBJ2-2 | TRBD1 | TRBV27 | TGTGCCAGCAGTTTCCAGACAGGGGGTCACACCGGGGAGCTGTTTTTT | CASSFQTGGHTGELFF
- | TRBJ2-5 | TRBD1 | TRBV2 | TGTGCCAGCTATCTCCGTCCGGGACAGCAGTTTCAACAAGAGACCCAGTACTTC | CASYLRPGQQFQQETQYF
- | TRBJ1-1 | - | TRBV12-3/TRBV12-4 | TGTGCCAGCAGATCCCCCTCCCCGGGCGATGAAGCTTTCTTT | CASRSPSPGDEAFF
- | TRBJ2-3 | TRBD2 | TRBV4-3 | TGCGCCAGCAGTGCCGACTGGGGACTAGGGGGAGATACGCAGTATTTT | CASSADWGLGGDTQYF
- | TRBJ1-5 | - | TRBV3-1 | TGTGCCAGCAGCCAAGTTCTGGGGAGGCAGCCCCAGCATTTT | CASSQVLGRQPQHF
few | TRBJ2-1 | - | TRBV20-1 | TGCAGTGCTAGCCGGATAGGGGTATCGGTCTACAATGAGCAGTTCTTC | CSASRIGVSVYNEQFF
- | TRBJ2-3 | - | TRBV12-3/TRBV12-4 | TGTGCCAGCACGGGGTACCCGGGACACACAGATACGCAGTATTTT | CASTGYPGHTDTQYF